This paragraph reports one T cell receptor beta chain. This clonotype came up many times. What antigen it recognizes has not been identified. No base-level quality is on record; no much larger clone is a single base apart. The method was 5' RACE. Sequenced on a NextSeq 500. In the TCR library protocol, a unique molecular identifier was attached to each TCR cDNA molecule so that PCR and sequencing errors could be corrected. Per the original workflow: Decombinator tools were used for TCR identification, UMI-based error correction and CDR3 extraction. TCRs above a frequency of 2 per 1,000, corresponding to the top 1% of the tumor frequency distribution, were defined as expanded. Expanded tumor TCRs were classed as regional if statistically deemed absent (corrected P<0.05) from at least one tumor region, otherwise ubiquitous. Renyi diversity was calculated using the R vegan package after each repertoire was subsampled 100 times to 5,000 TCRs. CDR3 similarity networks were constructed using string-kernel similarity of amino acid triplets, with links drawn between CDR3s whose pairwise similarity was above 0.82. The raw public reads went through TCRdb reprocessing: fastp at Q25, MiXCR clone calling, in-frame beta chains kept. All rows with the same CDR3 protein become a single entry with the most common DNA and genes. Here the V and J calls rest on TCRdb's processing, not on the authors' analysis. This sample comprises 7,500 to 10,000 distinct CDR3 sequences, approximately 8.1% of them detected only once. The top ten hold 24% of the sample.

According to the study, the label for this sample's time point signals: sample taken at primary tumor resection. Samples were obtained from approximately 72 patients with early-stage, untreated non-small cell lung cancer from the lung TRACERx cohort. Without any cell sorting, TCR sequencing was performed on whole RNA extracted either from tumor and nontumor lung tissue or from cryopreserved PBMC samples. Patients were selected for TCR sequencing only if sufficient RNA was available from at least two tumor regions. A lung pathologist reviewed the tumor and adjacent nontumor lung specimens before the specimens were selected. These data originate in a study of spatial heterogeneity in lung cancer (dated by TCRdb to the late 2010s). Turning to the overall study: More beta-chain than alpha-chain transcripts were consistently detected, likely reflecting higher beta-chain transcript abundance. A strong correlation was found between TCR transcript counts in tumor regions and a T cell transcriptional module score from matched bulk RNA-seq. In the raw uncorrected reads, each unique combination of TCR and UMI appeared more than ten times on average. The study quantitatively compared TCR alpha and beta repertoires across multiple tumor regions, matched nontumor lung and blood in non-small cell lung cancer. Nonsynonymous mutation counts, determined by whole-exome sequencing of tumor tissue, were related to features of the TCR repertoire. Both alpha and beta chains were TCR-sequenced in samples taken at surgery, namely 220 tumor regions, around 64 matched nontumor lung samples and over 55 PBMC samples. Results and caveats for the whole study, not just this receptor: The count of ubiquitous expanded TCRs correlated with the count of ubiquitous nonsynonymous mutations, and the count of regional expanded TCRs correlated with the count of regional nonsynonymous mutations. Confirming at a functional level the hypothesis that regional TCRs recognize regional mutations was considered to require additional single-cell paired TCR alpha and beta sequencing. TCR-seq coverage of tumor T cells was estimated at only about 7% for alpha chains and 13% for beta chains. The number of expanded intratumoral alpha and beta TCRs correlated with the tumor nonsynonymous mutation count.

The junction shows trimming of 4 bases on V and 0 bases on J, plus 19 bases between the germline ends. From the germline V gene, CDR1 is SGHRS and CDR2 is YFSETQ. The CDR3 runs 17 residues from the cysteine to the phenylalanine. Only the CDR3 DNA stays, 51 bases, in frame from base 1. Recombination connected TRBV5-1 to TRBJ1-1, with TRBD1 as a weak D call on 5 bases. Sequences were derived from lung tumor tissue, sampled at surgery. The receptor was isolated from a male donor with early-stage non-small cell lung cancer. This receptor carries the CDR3 CASSPGGNGAMNTEAFF. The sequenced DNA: TGCGCCAGCAGCCCGGGAGGCAACGGGGCTATGAACACTGAAGCTTTCTTT.